The rows below give T cell receptor beta chains drawn from one sample of a study of chemoradiotherapy in HPV16-positive cancers. This table comes from immunoSEQ multiplex PCR, and its TCRdb copy is limited to in-frame clones, with some not included. Among over 9,000 clones listed, roughly 75% were seen once. Sequenced here: tumor tissue, sampled from a patient who underwent chemoradiotherapy. These receptors originate from a human donor with HPV-associated anogenital cancer. Both conserved end residues are part of each CDR3. Each record gives: D gene, J gene, V gene, clone size, CDR3 DNA, CDR3 protein. A D gene is named only where the DNA matches it firmly. Rows may omit the clone size; those that give it use once, few, many or a size class.

NA	TRBJ2-5	TRBV20-1	NA	TGCAGTGCTCTTCGTCAGGAGACCCAGTACTTC	CSALRQETQYF
TRBD1	TRBJ2-7	TRBV19	NA	TGTGCCAGTAGCGGCTGGGGGACAGGGAACGACGAGCAGTACTTC	CASSGWGTGNDEQYF
NA	TRBJ1-5	TRBV19	NA	TGTGCCAGCGCCGACAAAACTAATCAGCCCCAGCATTTT	CASADKTNQPQHF
NA	TRBJ1-6	TRBV30	few	TGTGCCTGGAGTCTGTGGGGTAATTCACCCCTCCACTTT	CAWSLWGNSPLHF
NA	TRBJ2-4	TRBV28	NA	TGTGCCAGCAGCTTCCCCACAGTCCAGGGGTTGGAAAACATTCAGTACTTC	CASSFPTVQGLENIQYF
NA	TRBJ2-2	TRBV30	NA	TGTGCCTGGCAACGCGGCCGCAGGGGTTTCGGCGGGGAGCTGTTTTTT	CAWQRGRRGFGGELFF
NA	TRBJ2-5	TRBV7-2	NA	NA	CASSFGAGYQETQYF
NA	TRBJ1-2	TRBV11-3	NA	TGTGCCAGCAGCTCCCCCCCAGCTAACTATGGCTACACCTTC	CASSSPPANYGYTF
NA	TRBJ2-2	TRBV29-1	NA	TGCAGCGTTGGTGGACGGGCGAACACCGGGGAGCTGTTTTTT	CSVGGRANTGELFF
NA	TRBJ1-5	TRBV18	NA	TGTGCCAGCTCTTCAGGACTGGACAATCAGCCCCAGCATTTT	CASSSGLDNQPQHF
NA	TRBJ1-2	TRBV4-3	few	TGCGCCAGCAGCCAAGAGTGGGCCAGGGATGGCTACACCTTC	CASSQEWARDGYTF
NA	TRBJ2-5	TRBV4-3	NA	TGCGCCAGCAGCCAAGATGGGAGTGGTTATGAGACCCAGTACTTC	CASSQDGSGYETQYF
TRBD2	TRBJ2-5	TRBV6-6	NA	TGTGCCAGCAGCCTCCCGGGGGGCCAAGAGACCCAGTACTTC	CASSLPGGQETQYF
NA	TRBJ2-1	TRBV27	once	TGTGCCAGCAGTCGGAAGGAGTACAATGAGCAGTTCTTC	CASSRKEYNEQFF
TRBD1	TRBJ1-2	TRBV18	few	TGTGCCAGCTCACGGCTGGGACCTCAGAGGGACAGCAACTATGGCTACACCTTC	CASSRLGPQRDSNYGYTF
NA	TRBJ1-1	TRBV11-2	NA	TGTGCCAGCAGCTTAGGGGGACACCGAGCTTTCTTT	CASSLGGHRAFF
TRBD1	TRBJ2-5	TRBV5-5	once	TGTGCCAGCAGCCCTGGGACAGCCTTCCAAGAGACCCAGTACTTC	CASSPGTAFQETQYF
TRBD1	TRBJ1-6	TRBV7-9	NA	TGTGCCAGCAGCCGCGACGGACAGGGGGGTAATTCACCCCTCCACTTT	CASSRDGQGGNSPLHF
TRBD2	TRBJ2-1	TRBV11-3	NA	TGTGCCAGCAGCCCAGGGAGGGGCTCCTACAATGAGCAGTTCTTC	CASSPGRGSYNEQFF
NA	TRBJ1-3	TRBV11-3	NA	TGTGCCAGCAGCTTACAGTTTGACACCATATATTTT	CASSLQFDTIYF
TRBD1	TRBJ1-6	TRBV4-1	NA	TGCGCCAGCAGCCAAGAGGGACAGGGTCCCTCCTATAATTCACCCCTCCACTTT	CASSQEGQGPSYNSPLHF
NA	TRBJ2-2	TRBV7-9	medium-sized	TGTGCCAGCACCGCCCTTTCGCCCGGGGAGCTGTTTTTT	CASTALSPGELFF
TRBD1	TRBJ2-1	TRBV10-1	NA	TGCGCCAGCAGTGAGTGGACAGGGGGCATGTATGAGCAGTTCTTC	CASSEWTGGMYEQFF